These 15 T cell receptor beta chains came from one sample sequenced in a study of CD8 T cells in ankylosing spondylitis. Each CDR3 protein is one row after TCRdb ran MiXCR on the 5' RACE reads. The repertoire consists of about 240,000 distinct CDR3 sequences, with around 8% occurring once and the leading ten covering about 5%. The material sequenced was blood, either unsorted or a sorted T cell fraction (not recorded which). These receptors originate from a female donor with ankylosing spondylitis or in good health (not recorded which).

This clonotype was counted ten times or more. The chain couples TRBV5-1 to TRBJ2-3; the D gene is possibly TRBD2 (6 bases). Trimming removed 5 bases from V and 4 bases from J, with 14 bases in between. The length of the CDR3 is 14 residues. The germline gives CDR1 SGHRS, CDR2 YFSETQ. The CDR3 is CASSPVGEADTQYF. CDR3 DNA: TGCGCCAGCAGTCCCGTTGGGGAGGCAGATACGCAGTATTTT.

This clonotype came up many times. The rearrangement joins TRBV20-1 to TRBJ1-5; 10 nucleotides align to TRBD1. Trimming took 3 bases from V and 3 from J; bases not matched to a gene: 5. The CDR3 is 15 residues long. The germline V gene encodes CDR1 DFQATT and CDR2 SNEGSKA (reference sequence). As DNA, the CDR3 is TGCAGTGCTAGCGGTGGGACAGGGGTCAATCAGCCCCAGCATTTT. Amino acids: CSASGGTGVNQPQHF.

This clonotype was counted at least ten times. This rearrangement joins TRBV7-3 to TRBJ2-2; 8 nucleotides match TRBD1. CDR1 is SGHTA and CDR2 is FQGTGA in the germline V gene. The CDR3 runs 16 residues. The trim removed 1 base at V and 3 bases at J, leaving 4 bases unmatched. The CDR3 nucleotides read TGTGCCAGCAGCTTAAGGGGGACAGGAGACACCGGGGAGCTGTTTTTT. This encodes CASSLRGTGDTGELFF.

This clonotype appeared a few times. The chain has TRBV6-2 or TRBV6-3 and TRBJ2-1; D is unclear. Germline V lookup: CDR1 MNHEY, CDR2 SVGEGT. With 7 bases removed from V and 5 bases from J, the gap between germline ends came to 9 bases. The CDR3 has 12 amino acids. The CDR3 here is CASTLPDNEQFF. DNA for the CDR3: TGTGCCAGCACCCTTCCCGACAATGAGCAGTTCTTC.

This clonotype has ten or more counts. V usage is TRBV5-5 and J usage is TRBJ2-1; 8 positions agree with TRBD2. The CDR3 has 16 residues. V was pared by 0 bases and J by 5 bases, with 7 bases of the junction left unmatched. CDR1 and CDR2 (germline): SGHKS, YYEKEE (reference sequence). The CDR3 DNA sequence: TGTGCCAGCAGCTTGGGTCTTCTAGCGGGCGACAATGAGCAGTTCTTC. Translation gives CASSLGLLAGDNEQFF.

This clonotype was detected many times. V gene TRBV11-2 combines with J gene TRBJ1-1; 8 nucleotides line up with TRBD1. The trim removed 1 base at V and 5 bases at J, leaving 9 bases unmatched. The CDR3 has 16 residues. The germline V gene encodes CDR1 SGHAT and CDR2 FQNNGV. The CDR3 sequence is CASSLVIQGGGTEAFF. As DNA, the CDR3 is TGTGCCAGCAGCTTAGTAATACAGGGGGGGGGTACTGAAGCTTTCTTT.

This clonotype was seen repeatedly, ten times or more. This rearrangement joins TRBV20-1 to TRBJ2-1, with TRBD2 matching over 9 bases. The germline gives CDR1 DFQATT, CDR2 SNEGSKA (reference sequence). This CDR3 is built from 18 residues. The junction had 15 bases not matched to a gene; V was cut back by 4 bases and J by 2 bases. Written as DNA, the CDR3 is TGCAGTGCTACCGCGCCGTTTCCGCGGGAGGGAACCTACAATGAGCAGTTCTTC. This gives the protein CSATAPFPREGTYNEQFF.

This clonotype was observed a handful of times. The chain combines TRBV5-6 with TRBJ2-3; tentatively, D is TRBD2 (5 bases). The V gene's germline CDR1 is SGHDT and CDR2 YYEEEE. CDR3 length: 14 residues. V was cut by 0 bases and J by 5 bases, with 10 bases left in between. DNA of the CDR3: TGTGCCAGCAGCTTGGGTGGCGCGGGAGATACGCAGTATTTT. It specifies CASSLGGAGDTQYF.

This clonotype was counted at least ten times. The chain is built from TRBV4-3 and TRBJ1-4, with a possible D match to TRBD1 (6 bases). The CDR3 runs to 15 residues. Trimming shortened V by 0 bases and J by 8 bases, and 13 bases separated the two germline ends. Per the germline V gene, CDR1 is LGHNA and CDR2 is YSLEER. The CDR3, as DNA: TGCGCCAGCAGCCAAGACGGGGGGCGGCGAGAAAAACTGTTTTTT. It specifies CASSQDGGRREKLFF.

Relative to its sample, this clonotype is medium-sized. The chain is built from TRBV5-6 and TRBJ1-1; D unresolved. Trimming pared 1 base from V and 1 base from J, leaving 8 bases between. CDR3 length: 14 amino acids. The germline gives CDR1 SGHDT, CDR2 YYEEEE. CDR3: CASSLWGENTEAFF. In nucleotides, the CDR3 is TGTGCCAGCAGCTTGTGGGGAGAGAACACTGAAGCTTTCTTT. The entire variable domain, with the rest obtained from reference TRBV5-6 and TRBJ1-1, is as follows: DAGVTQSPTHLIKTRGQQVTLRCSPKSGHDTVSWYQQALGQGPQFIFQYYEEEERQRGNFPDRFSGHQFPNYSSELNVNALLLGDSALYLCASSLWGENTEAFFGQGTRLTVV.

This clonotype was counted at least ten times. The chain carries TRBV5-1 and TRBJ2-1, with 13 nucleotides matching TRBD2. V shed 4 bases, J shed 15 bases, and the junction held 10 bases outside the gene matches. The CDR3 spans 14 residues. CDR1 is SGHRS and CDR2 is YFSETQ in the germline V gene. CDR3 sequence: CASSPGLAGARRFF. For the CDR3, the DNA is TGCGCCAGCAGCCCCGGACTAGCGGGAGCTCGGAGGTTCTTC.

As concerns this clonotype: This may stem from a read error, because a much larger clone lies one nucleotide away. The rearrangement uses TRBV28 and TRBJ2-5, with unresolved D. Germline lookup yields CDR1 MDHEN and CDR2 SYDVKM. The CDR3 has 16 amino acids. The CDR3 protein is CATSSYGSRAQETQYF. The CDR3 nucleotides read TGTGCCACCAGTTCGTATGGGTCCCGGGCCCAAGAGACCCAGTACTTC. The full variable domain, rest sourced from reference TRBV28 and TRBJ2-5, is DVKVTQSSRYLVKRTGEKVFLECVQDMDHENMFWYRQDPGLGLRLIYFSYDVKMKEKGDIPEGYSVSREKKERFSLILESASTNQTSMYLCATSSYGSRAQETQYFGPGTRLLVL.

This clonotype was detected ten times or more. The chain links TRBV7-9 to TRBJ2-7; 9 nucleotides align to TRBD2. CDR3 size: 15 residues. Germline V CDR1 and CDR2: SEHNR, FQNEAQ (reference sequence). J gave up 3 bases and V 5 bases, and 8 bases lay outside the gene matches. The CDR3 spells CASSPRSGRDYEQYF. CDR3 coding DNA: TGTGCCAGCAGCCCACGTAGCGGGAGAGACTACGAGCAGTACTTC.

This clonotype was counted at least ten times. The chain uses TRBV4-2 and TRBJ2-5, with TRBD2 identical over 7 bases. This CDR3 has 16 amino acids. The germline CDR1 and CDR2 sequences are LGHNA and YNFKEQ. J was trimmed by 0 bases and V by 5 bases; bases with no gene match: 9. The CDR3: CASSERGGTYQETQYF. The CDR3 bases are TGTGCCAGCAGCGAGCGGGGCGGCACCTACCAAGAGACCCAGTACTTC.

This clonotype was seen many times. This chain links TRBV5-1 with TRBJ2-3, with TRBD2 identical over 8 bases. V was clipped by 2 bases and J by 5 bases; unmatched bases: 7. The CDR3 covers 15 residues. The germline gives CDR1 SGHRS, CDR2 YFSETQ. The CDR3: CASSLSSGSQDTQYF. CDR3 sequence (DNA): TGCGCCAGCAGCTTATCCAGCGGGAGTCAAGATACGCAGTATTTT.